This T cell receptor (beta chain) is drawn from a study of T cells in narcolepsy. Looking at the study overall: Patients with NT1 or NT2 and healthy control donors were enrolled. Study-level findings and limits: Healthy controls reportedly lacked the autoreactive clonotypes serially found in patients' blood. Same-patient CSF and blood CD4+ T cell clonotypes included HCRT-specific and TRIB2-specific autoreactive ones. Autoreactive clone sequences were missing from some blood memory CD4+ repertoires.

There are a few counts of this clone. Its antigen is currently unknown. Using immunoSEQ multiplex PCR, the repertoire was profiled, and TCRdb retains in-frame clones only, with some absent. This table has about 24,000 clones, roughly 62% appearing once. The CDR3 has 13 residues. Trimming cost V 2 bases and J 5 bases, with 10 bases left between them. Germline V gene lookup returns CDR1 MNHEY and CDR2 SMNVEV (reference sequence). The sequencing sample was made of memory (CD45RA-) CD4+ T cells from blood. The gene calls are TRBV27 and TRBJ2-7; D is perhaps TRBD2 (5 bases). The receptor's source is a human donor in good health. The CDR3 DNA reads as TGTGCCAGCAGTTTACGCGGGCCCCACGAGCAGTACTTC. Its translation is CASSLRGPHEQYF.